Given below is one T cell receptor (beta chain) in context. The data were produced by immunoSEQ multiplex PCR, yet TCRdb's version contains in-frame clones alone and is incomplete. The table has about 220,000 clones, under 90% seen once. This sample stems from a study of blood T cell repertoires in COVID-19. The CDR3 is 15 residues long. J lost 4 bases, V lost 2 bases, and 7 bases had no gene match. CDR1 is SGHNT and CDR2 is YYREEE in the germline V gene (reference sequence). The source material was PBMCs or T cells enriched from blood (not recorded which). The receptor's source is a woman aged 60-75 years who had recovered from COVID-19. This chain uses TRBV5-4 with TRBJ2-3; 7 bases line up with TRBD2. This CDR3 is CASSFGRERSDTQYF. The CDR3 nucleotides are TGTGCCAGCAGCTTTGGGCGGGAGAGGTCAGATACGCAGTATTTT. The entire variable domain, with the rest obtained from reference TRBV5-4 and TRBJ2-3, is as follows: ETGVTQSPTHLIKTRGQQVTLRCSSQSGHNTVSWYQQALGQGPQFIFQYYREEENGRGNFPPRFSGLQFPNYSSELNVNALELDDSALYLCASSFGRERSDTQYFGPGTRLTVL.